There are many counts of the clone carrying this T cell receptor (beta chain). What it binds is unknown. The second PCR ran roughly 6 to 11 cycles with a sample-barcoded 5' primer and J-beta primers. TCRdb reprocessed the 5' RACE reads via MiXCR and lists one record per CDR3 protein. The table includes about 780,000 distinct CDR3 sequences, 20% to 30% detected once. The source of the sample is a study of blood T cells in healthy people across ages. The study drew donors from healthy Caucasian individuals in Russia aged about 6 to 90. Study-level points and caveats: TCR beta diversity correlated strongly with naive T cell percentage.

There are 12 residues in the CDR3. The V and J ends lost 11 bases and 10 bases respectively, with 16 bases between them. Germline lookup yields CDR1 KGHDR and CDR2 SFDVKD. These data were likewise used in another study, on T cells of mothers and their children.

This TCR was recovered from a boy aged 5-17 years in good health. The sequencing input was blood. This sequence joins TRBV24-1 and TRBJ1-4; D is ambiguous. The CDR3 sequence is CASEVDRGKLFF. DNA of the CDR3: TGTGCCAGCGAGGTGGATCGGGGAAAACTGTTTTTT.